The 32 T cell receptor beta chains listed next were all sequenced from one sample in a study of CD8+CD57+ T cells in acquired aplastic anemia (dated by TCRdb to 2016 to 2019). The run used an Illumina HiSeq 2000. Genomic DNA was used as template for profiling of TCR beta VDJ combinations and CDR3 sequences. TCRdb reanalyzed the raw reads on its own, using fastp at Q25 for trimming and MiXCR for clone calling, and kept in-frame beta chains. Records with the same CDR3 protein are collapsed into one entry carrying the most frequent genes and DNA. This sample lists around 170,000 distinct CDR3 sequences; roughly 50% were detected once. In total, the top ten clones hold roughly 3.2% of the sample. Expansion of CD8+CD57+ cells had been shown by flow cytometry in the patients chosen for sequencing. The specimen sequenced was sorted CD4+, CD8+, or CD8+CD57+ T cells (not recorded which) from PBMCs. These receptors originate from a human donor with aplastic anemia.

This clonotype was found many times. The genes are TRBV7-9 and TRBJ1-1; D remains unclear. Germline V CDR1 and CDR2: SEHNR, FQNEAQ (reference sequence). V was cut by 1 base and J by 4 bases, with 19 bases left in between. The CDR3 has 17 residues. This chain's CDR3 is CASSLGFQLDRGTEAFF. As DNA, the CDR3 is TGTGCCAGCAGCTTAGGGTTCCAATTAGACCGGGGCACTGAAGCTTTCTTT.

This clonotype was counted a few times. V gene TRBV28 combines with J gene TRBJ1-3; D ambiguous. The germline V and J ends were trimmed by 8 bases and 0 bases, with 11 bases remaining between them. CDR3 length: 14 residues. Germline values: CDR1 MDHEN, CDR2 SYDVKM. The chain's CDR3 is CASLTDLSGNTIYF. Here the CDR3 DNA reads TGTGCCAGCCTCACAGACCTCTCTGGAAACACCATATATTTT.

This clonotype has at least ten counts. The chain carries TRBV27 and TRBJ1-6; no firm D call. V lost 6 bases and J lost 10, with 19 bases in between. The CDR3 has 15 residues. Germline lookup yields CDR1 MNHEY and CDR2 SMNVEV (reference sequence). CDR3 nucleotide sequence: TGTGCCAGCAGCCGTTCGAGCAGTATAGGGTCACCCCTCCACTTT. Its translation is CASSRSSSIGSPLHF.

The chain combines TRBV25-1 with TRBJ1-2, with no clear D. The V end was cut by 7 bases, the J end by 2 bases, with 20 bases between. This CDR3 has 16 amino acids. Germline V gene data show CDR1 as MGHDK and CDR2 as SYGVNS. For the CDR3, the DNA is TGTGCCAGCATAATTGCCGAGGGAGGATTAAACTATGGCTACACCTTC. Its protein is CASIIAEGGLNYGYTF.

CDR3 coding DNA: TGCAGCGTAGGCTCGGCGGGGGGGCCTAGTGAGCAGTTCTTC. Protein: CSVGSAGGPSEQFF. The chain combines TRBV29-1 with TRBJ2-1, with TRBD2 matching over 9 bases. The CDR3 runs to 14 residues. Germline values: CDR1 SQVTM, CDR2 ANQGSEA. J was trimmed by 9 bases and V by 6 bases; bases with no gene match: 12.

Ten or more counts support this clonotype. The chain has TRBV20-1 and TRBJ2-7; 8 bases match TRBD1. V lost 4 bases to trimming and J lost 5 bases; unmatched junction nucleotides: 1. The CDR3 totals 11 residues. Germline assignment: CDR1 DFQATT and CDR2 SNEGSKA (reference sequence). The CDR3 spells CSAIQGDEQYV. CDR3 nucleotide sequence: TGCAGTGCTATACAGGGGGACGAGCAGTACGTC.

This clonotype has a count of ten or more. The chain has TRBV24-1 and TRBJ1-5, with D possibly being TRBD1 (5 bases). The germline CDR1 and CDR2 sequences are KGHDR and SFDVKD. Trimming shortened V by 2 bases and J by 3 bases, and 22 bases separated the two germline ends. The CDR3 is made up of 19 amino acids. DNA of the CDR3: TGTGCCACCAGTGATTCGGGGTTAGGCAGGGTTGGGATCAATCAGCCCCAGCATTTT. Protein sequence: CATSDSGLGRVGINQPQHF.

Concerning this clonotype: A much larger clone differs by one base, so this may be a read error. This rearrangement joins TRBV12-3 or TRBV12-4 to TRBJ2-2; 9 positions agree with TRBD2. The CDR3 contains 15 residues. This chain's CDR3 is CASRLAGLNTGELLF. The CDR3, as DNA: TGTGCCAGCAGGCTAGCGGGATTGAACACCGGGGAGCTGCTTTTT.

In its sample, this clonotype was seen many times. The CDR3 sequence: CSVPSSGRNEQFF. CDR3 bases: TGCAGTGTCCCCTCGAGCGGGCGGAATGAGCAGTTCTTC. This chain connects TRBV20-1 to TRBJ2-1; possibly TRBD2 for D (6 bases). CDR3 length: 13 residues. V lost 7 bases, J lost 7 bases, and 17 bases lay in between. Germline-derived CDR1 and CDR2 are DFQATT and SNEGSKA (reference sequence).

This clonotype was seen ten or more times. The genes are TRBV6-1 and TRBJ2-3, with D maybe TRBD1 (6 bases). The CDR3 runs to 14 residues. From germline, CDR1 is MNHNS and CDR2 SASEGT. Trimming stripped 4 bases from V and 2 bases from J, with 10 bases between. CDR3 loop: CASSAGQLTDTQYF. As DNA, the CDR3 is TGTGCCAGCAGTGCCGGACAGCTCACAGATACGCAGTATTTT.

This clonotype showed up just once. The chain recombines TRBV29-1 with TRBJ2-7; D may be TRBD1 (7 bases). This CDR3 has 13 amino acids. V was cut by 5 bases and J by 2 bases, with 13 bases left in between. Germline V CDR1 and CDR2: SQVTM, ANQGSEA. The CDR3 sequence is CSVRGTEPYEQYF. In DNA, the CDR3 is TGCAGCGTTCGGGGGACAGAGCCCTACGAGCAGTACTTC.

CDR3 sequence (DNA): TGTGCCAGCAGCCACCGGGGGACTGGGGCCAACGTCCTGACTTTC. Residues: CASSHRGTGANVLTF. J is TRBJ2-6 and V is TRBV5-6; D might be TRBD2 (6 bases). Germline V gene lookup returns CDR1 SGHDT and CDR2 YYEEEE. The CDR3 runs to 15 residues. Trimming pared 4 bases from V and 2 bases from J, leaving 10 bases between.

This clonotype was seen repeatedly, ten times or more. The V and J genes are TRBV19 and TRBJ2-4; D is perhaps TRBD1 (5 bases). Trimming removed 1 base from V and 3 bases from J, with 10 bases in between. From germline, CDR1 is LNHDA and CDR2 SQIVND (reference sequence). The CDR3 extends over 15 amino acids. In DNA, the CDR3 is TGTGCCAGTAGTATAGGTTGGCAGGGCAAAAACATTCAGTACTTC. It yields the protein CASSIGWQGKNIQYF.

This clonotype was counted many times. This chain links TRBV18 with TRBJ2-7, with D perhaps given as TRBD1 or TRBD2 (6 bases each). Germline V gene data show CDR1 as KGHSH and CDR2 as LQKENI. Between the trimmed V and J ends, which lost 3 bases and 5 bases, there was a span of 8 bases. The CDR3 totals 12 residues. DNA for the CDR3: TGTGCCAGCTCACCCGGGGGCCACGAGCAGTACTTC. Residues: CASSPGGHEQYF.

This clonotype has a count of ten or more. This chain connects TRBV7-3 to TRBJ1-1; no definite D call. The CDR3 runs to 14 residues. The V end was cut by 5 bases, the J end by 4 bases, with 14 bases between. The germline gives CDR1 SGHTA, CDR2 FQGTGA. CDR3 sequence (DNA): TGTGCCAGCAGCCCTCAAGCGCGGGGCACTGAAGCTTTCTTT. This encodes CASSPQARGTEAFF.

The chain links TRBV5-1 to TRBJ2-1; the match to TRBD1 covers 10 bases. Trimming cost V 4 bases and J 8 bases; bases outside gene matches: 3. CDR3 length equals 13 residues. CDR1 and CDR2 (germline): SGHRS, YFSETQ. The CDR3 sequence is CASSPGTGDEQFF. CDR3 in DNA: TGCGCCAGCAGCCCCGGGACAGGGGATGAGCAGTTCTTC.

V is TRBV29-1 and J is TRBJ1-2; maybe TRBD1 (6 bases). Trimming cost V 0 bases and J 8 bases, with 19 bases left between them. The CDR3 has 15 residues. Germline CDR1 SQVTM, CDR2 ANQGSEA. The CDR3 DNA reads TGCAGCGTTGAAGAACCTAGGTCGCAGGGGTACGGCTACACCTTC. Encoded protein: CSVEEPRSQGYGYTF.

With regard to this clonotype: A junction end diverges from the germline sequence, so it may reflect a read error. The genes are TRBV18 and TRBJ2-2; TRBD2 might be the D (5 bases). This CDR3 is 13 amino acids long. Germline lookup yields CDR1 KGHSH and CDR2 LQKENI. For the CDR3, the DNA is TGTGCCAGCTCACCCACTGACGCCGGGGAGCTGTCTTTT. Translated: CASSPTDAGELSF.

The rearrangement links TRBV7-3 to TRBJ2-1; 13 bases fit TRBD2. The length of the CDR3 is 15 residues. Trimming removed 5 bases from V and 9 bases from J; junction bases left unmatched: 7. Per the germline V gene, CDR1 is SGHTA and CDR2 is FQGTGA. The CDR3 loop is CASSPGTSGISEQFF. The DNA for the CDR3 is TGTGCCAGCAGCCCAGGGACTAGCGGGATTAGTGAGCAGTTCTTC.

This clonotype has just one count. This chain links TRBV12-3 or TRBV12-4 with TRBJ1-4; D not resolved. Trimming stripped 3 bases from V and 4 bases from J, with 9 bases between. CDR3 length: 14 residues. CDR3 protein: CASSLGSGNEKLFF. Written as DNA, the CDR3 is TGTGCCAGCAGTTTGGGGAGCGGTAATGAAAAACTGTTTTTT.

Ten or more counts support this clonotype. Here the CDR3 reads CSVVGQEENTEAFF. In DNA form, the CDR3 reads TGCAGCGTTGTAGGGCAGGAGGAGAACACTGAAGCTTTCTTT. The V gene is TRBV29-1, the J gene TRBJ1-1; D not certain. CDR1 SQVTM and CDR2 ANQGSEA come from the germline V gene. Trimming stripped 4 bases from V and 1 base from J, with 13 bases between. This CDR3 comprises 14 residues.

This clonotype has a count of ten or more. The chain uses TRBV2 and TRBJ1-2; maybe TRBD1 (5 bases). V lost 10 bases and J lost 4, with 19 bases in between. The CDR3 sequence is 14 residues long. CDR1 and CDR2 from the germline V gene are SNHLY and FYNNEI. Here the CDR3 reads CAIEPSGTPYGYTF. In nucleotides, the CDR3 is TGTGCCATCGAACCTTCCGGGACCCCCTATGGCTACACCTTC.

The chain links TRBV11-2 to TRBJ1-5; 9 nucleotides agree with TRBD1. Losses at the gene ends were 2 bases for V and 6 bases for J; bases not matched to a gene: 5. Germline V gene data show CDR1 as SGHAT and CDR2 as FQNNGV. CDR3 length equals 15 residues. The CDR3 loop reads CASSLQQGAGQPQHF. DNA of the CDR3: TGTGCCAGCAGCTTACAACAGGGGGCCGGTCAGCCCCAGCATTTT.

The genes are TRBV9 and TRBJ1-2; no firm D call. Germline-derived CDR1 and CDR2 are SGDLS and YYNGEE. The ends were cut back, 0 bases at V and 4 bases at J, with 13 bases in the middle. The CDR3 length is 15 residues. CDR3 sequence: CASSVGGEMGYGYTF. DNA for the CDR3: TGTGCCAGCAGCGTAGGCGGAGAAATGGGCTATGGCTACACCTTC.

This clonotype came up many times. The V gene is TRBV6-5, the J gene TRBJ2-7; tentatively, D is TRBD1 or TRBD2 (6 bases each). Trimming removed 4 bases from V and 5 bases from J, with 15 bases in between. The CDR3 is 14 amino acids. CDR1 is MNHEY, CDR2 SVGAGI, per germline. This chain's CDR3 is CASSSLGGSHEQYF. The CDR3 bases are TGTGCCAGCAGTTCCCTCGGGGGCTCGCACGAGCAGTACTTC.

Only a few counts were recorded for this clonotype. The chain carries TRBV19 and TRBJ1-1; no clear D. Germline V lookup: CDR1 LNHDA, CDR2 SQIVND (reference sequence). V was cut by 5 bases and J by 1 base, with 11 bases left in between. The CDR3 spans 14 residues. This CDR3 reads CASSPFNRNTEAFF. CDR3 nucleotide sequence: TGTGCCAGTAGTCCTTTTAACAGGAACACTGAAGCTTTCTTT.

Of note for this clonotype: Here the CDR3 omits its conserved ending phenylalanine or tryptophan, so a read error is the likely source. The DNA is omitted, as the CDR3 cannot be located on it reliably, and the CDR3 follows TCRdb's listing. The genes are TRBV24-1 and TRBJ1-4; the listed D gene, TRBD1, was not tested against the DNA. CDR1 and CDR2 (germline): KGHDR, SFDVKD. The CDR3 is 8 amino acids in total, end residues counted. Here the CDR3 reads CATSEQGS.

The rearrangement joins TRBV19 to TRBJ2-6; D gene uncertain. V lost 4 bases and J 4 bases, leaving 5 bases between the germline ends. Looked up from germline, CDR1 is LNHDA and CDR2 is SQIVND (reference sequence). CDR3 length: 13 amino acids. The DNA for the CDR3 is TGTGCCAGTAGTACAAACGGGGCCAACGTCCTGACTTTC. Translated, it gives CASSTNGANVLTF.

On this clonotype: As the CDR3 is not closed by the conserved phenylalanine or tryptophan, this likely results from a read error. The DNA is omitted, as the CDR3 cannot be located on it reliably, and the CDR3 follows TCRdb's listing. The genes are TRBV19 and TRBJ2-7; the table's D call TRBD1 went unverified against the DNA. The CDR3 contains 9 residues when both ends are counted. From germline, CDR1 is LNHDA and CDR2 SQIVND (reference sequence). CDR3 loop: CASRESGGA.

This clonotype has ten or more counts. This chain connects TRBV6-4 to TRBJ2-6, with D uncertain. This CDR3 has 12 residues. With 4 bases removed from V and 3 bases from J, the gap between germline ends came to 1 base. Germline assignment: CDR1 MRHNA and CDR2 SNTAGT. Written as DNA, the CDR3 is TGTGCCAGCAGTGGTGGGGCCAACGTCCTGACTTTC. Its protein product is CASSGGANVLTF.

J is TRBJ2-7 and V is TRBV2; no definite D call. The CDR3 has 15 residues. Germline V CDR1 and CDR2: SNHLY, FYNNEI. V lost 6 bases and J 7 bases, leaving 22 bases between the germline ends. The CDR3 bases are TGTGCCAGCAGGGCATCCGGACGGAACGTTATGGAGCAGTACTTC. It is translated as CASRASGRNVMEQYF.

CDR3 protein: CASRTDSTYEQYF. The CDR3 nucleotides read TGTGCCAGCAGGACCGACAGCACCTACGAGCAGTACTTC. The chain employs TRBV2 and TRBJ2-7; D may be TRBD1 (5 bases). V was pared by 6 bases and J by 2 bases, with 11 bases between. The CDR3 covers 13 residues. CDR1 is SNHLY, CDR2 FYNNEI, per germline.